This T cell receptor beta chain emerged from a study of response to subunit inactivated influenza vaccine. Study conclusions and caveats: Authors suggested each seasonal influenza vaccination recruits few new T cells.

This clonotype was found a few times. What it binds is unknown. TCRdb used MiXCR to reprocess the RT-PCR reads, holding one entry per CDR3 protein. The repertoire consists of 490,000 or so distinct CDR3 sequences, with around 8% occurring once and the leading ten covering 10% to 15%. Germline CDR1 and CDR2: LNHDA and SQIVND (reference sequence). This CDR3 region has 15 residues. The V and J ends lost 0 bases and 1 base respectively, with 9 bases between them. The V and J genes are TRBV19 and TRBJ1-1; D may be TRBD1 (5 bases). The sample was PBMCs from blood, taken less than 30 months after vaccination. This receptor was obtained from a man in his fifties or sixties who received an inactivated influenza vaccine. CDR3 in amino acids: CASSIDGHWNTEAFF. For the CDR3, the DNA is TGTGCCAGTAGTATAGACGGACACTGGAACACTGAAGCTTTCTTT.